The 14 T cell receptor beta chains below come from one sample, sequenced in a study of blood T cells in healthy people across ages. Together with a sample-barcoded 5' primer, a J-beta primer mix was included in a second PCR lasting roughly 6 to 12 cycles. TCRdb re-called the 5' RACE reads with MiXCR, one entry per CDR3 protein. Of around 1,000,000 distinct CDR3 sequences in the sample, 20% to 25% were seen once. These data were also reused for a study on T cells of mothers and their children.

Material for sequencing was blood. The receptors were gathered from a girl aged 2-10 years in good health.

In this sample, this clonotype turned up many times. This chain uses TRBV4-1 with TRBJ2-5, with 13 nucleotides matching TRBD2. CDR1 MGHRA and CDR2 YSYEKL come from the germline V gene. J gave up 5 bases and V 4 bases, and 7 bases lay outside the gene matches. The CDR3 loop spans 16 amino acids. DNA for the CDR3: TGCGCCAGCAGCCGGACTAGCGGGAGTCGAGTGGAGACCCAGTACTTC. Its translation is CASSRTSGSRVETQYF.

The gene calls are TRBV7-2 and TRBJ2-1; 9 positions match TRBD1. With V trimmed by 5 bases and J by 7 bases, 6 bases remained unmatched. This CDR3 has 14 amino acids. Germline CDR1 is SGHTA and CDR2 is FQGNSA. The CDR3 DNA follows: TGTGCCAGCAGCACGACAGGGGGTGGTAATGAGCAGTTCTTC. The encoded protein is CASSTTGGGNEQFF. The full variable domain, in which reference TRBV7-2 and TRBJ2-1 provide the parts outside the CDR3, is GAGVSQSPSNKVTEKGKDVELRCDPISGHTALYWYRQSLGQGLEFLIYFQGNSAPDKSGLPSDRFSAERTGGSVSTLTIQRTQQEDSAVYLCASSTTGGGNEQFFGPGTRLTVL.

The V call is TRBV7-9, the J call TRBJ2-5; 13 bases fit TRBD2. Germline V CDR1 and CDR2: SEHNR, FQNEAQ (reference sequence). The ends lost 5 bases at V and 3 bases at J; junction bases unmatched: 6. This CDR3 spans 16 amino acids. The CDR3 reads CASSRTSGGAEETQYF. The CDR3 DNA reads as TGTGCCAGCAGCCGGACTAGCGGGGGAGCCGAAGAGACCCAGTACTTC.

The J gene is TRBJ1-5, the V gene TRBV7-9, with 11 positions matching TRBD1. The CDR3 is made up of 13 amino acids. After removal of 7 bases from V and 6 bases from J, the junction contained 2 bases not matched to a gene. Looked up from germline, CDR1 is SEHNR and CDR2 is FQNEAQ (reference sequence). CDR3 nucleotide sequence: TGTGCCAGCACGGGACAGGGGGGTCAGCCCCAGCATTTT. It specifies CASTGQGGQPQHF.

The chain uses TRBV28 and TRBJ2-4; possible D gene TRBD1, 6 bases. The germline gives CDR1 MDHEN, CDR2 SYDVKM. The CDR3 totals 16 residues. Trimming removed 5 bases from V and 1 base from J, with 15 bases in between. CDR3 sequence reads: CASSPDSLDAKNIQYF. The CDR3 DNA follows: TGTGCCAGCAGTCCGGACAGTCTAGATGCCAAAAACATTCAGTACTTC.

V and J are TRBV6-2 or TRBV6-3 and TRBJ2-6; D call uncertain. The CDR3 is made up of 13 amino acids. V was shortened by 8 bases and J by 0 bases, with 5 bases between the two germline ends. Germline lookup yields CDR1 MNHEY and CDR2 SVGEGT. The DNA of the CDR3 is TGTGCCAGCCACGTCTCTGGGGCCAACGTCCTGACTTTC. It yields the protein CASHVSGANVLTF.

This clonotype was picked up one time. The chain employs TRBV12-3 or TRBV12-4 and TRBJ2-4, with D perhaps TRBD1 (7 bases). The CDR3 is 19 amino acids. V lost 7 bases, J lost 1 base, and 26 bases lay in between. DNA for the CDR3: TGTGCCAGCACGTTTATTTCGGGGCAGGGGGGCTTGGCCAAAAACATTCAGTACTTC. Translation gives CASTFISGQGGLAKNIQYF.

The V call is TRBV11-1, the J call TRBJ2-1, with 7 bases matching TRBD2. The DNA end is a closer match to TRBJ2-7, so the J assignment may be wrong. The CDR3 has 12 residues. Germline lookup yields CDR1 SGHAT and CDR2 FQDESV (reference sequence). In nucleotides, the CDR3 is TGTGCCAGCGGGGGGACTACCTACGAGCAGTACTTC. It specifies CASGGTTYEQYF.

The J gene is TRBJ2-5, the V gene TRBV7-9; D is ambiguous. V was pared by 6 bases and J by 5 bases, with 13 bases between. Germline CDR1 reads SEHNR; CDR2 reads FQNEAQ (reference sequence). The CDR3 loop spans 13 amino acids. CDR3 residues: CASREREGETQYF. DNA of the CDR3: TGTGCCAGCAGAGAACGAGAAGGGGAGACCCAGTACTTC.

The chain combines TRBV29-1 with TRBJ2-1; 7 positions agree with TRBD2. The V gene's germline CDR1 is SQVTM and CDR2 ANQGSEA. The CDR3 consists of 16 residues. Germline trimming cut 5 bases from V and 0 bases from J; bases unmatched to any gene: 10. CDR3 DNA: TGCAGCGTTAGTGTAGCGGGCGCCGGCTCCTACAATGAGCAGTTCTTC. Amino acid sequence: CSVSVAGAGSYNEQFF.

This clonotype was detected many times. The chain combines TRBV20-1 with TRBJ2-1; 11 bases map to TRBD2. V trimming: 3 bases; J trimming: 3 bases; junction bases outside the gene matches: 4. CDR3 size: 15 residues. The germline CDR1 and CDR2 sequences are DFQATT and SNEGSKA (reference sequence). The DNA for the CDR3 is TGCAGTGCTAGTCCCGGGACTAGCGGCTACAATGAGCAGTTCTTC. As protein: CSASPGTSGYNEQFF.

This clonotype was seen ten or more times. At one end, the junction sequence differs from germline, possibly due to a read error. The chain couples TRBV5-1 to TRBJ2-1; D uncertain. Looked up from germline, CDR1 is SGHRS and CDR2 is YFSETQ. The CDR3 consists of 15 residues. This CDR3 reads CASSLDPSSYNEQFF. DNA of the CDR3: TGTGCCAGCAGCTTGGACCCCAGCTCCTACAATGAGCAGTTCTTC.

The rearrangement uses TRBV4-3 and TRBJ2-1; the D is unclear. Germline lookup yields CDR1 LGHNA and CDR2 YSLEER. The V and J ends lost 0 bases and 6 bases respectively, with 9 bases between them. This CDR3 is 14 amino acids long. CDR3 protein: CASSQDISFNEQFF. In DNA, the CDR3 is TGCGCCAGCAGCCAAGATATAAGTTTCAATGAGCAGTTCTTC.

On this clonotype itself: Its ends do not fully match the called genes, so a read error is possible. The chain links TRBV2 to TRBJ2-1; 14 bases are a match to TRBD2. The CDR3 extends over 17 amino acids. Germline lookup yields CDR1 SNHLY and CDR2 FYNNEI. The CDR3 is CAKAGLAGEGVRNEQLF. CDR3 sequence (DNA): TGTGCCAAAGCGGGACTAGCGGGAGAGGGGGTTAGGAATGAGCAGCTCTTC.